This T cell receptor beta chain was profiled in a study of tumor-infiltrating lymphocytes in glioblastoma multiforme (dated 2017 in TCRdb). About the full investigation: To test whether intratumoral genomic heterogeneity fosters TIL diversity, the study jointly examined somatic mutations, TIL diversity and immune response activity. Here is what the overall study found, with its caveats: RNA-based TCR sequencing may distort clone frequencies because T cells carry unequal numbers of TCR transcripts. T cells were not sorted into functional subsets, which the authors noted as a future improvement. Generalizability was limited because only one glioblastoma patient was included in the TCR and somatic mutation analysis.

This clonotype is characterized as medium-sized (0.01 to 0.1%). The target of this receptor is not known. One base away there is no much larger clone; base qualities are not given. The AllPrep DNA/RNA mini kit was used to purify genomic DNA and total RNA simultaneously from each of the nine to ten tumor samples. Every RNA sample had an OD 260/280 ratio above 1.9 and an RNA integrity number above 6.5. Looking up the germline V gene yields CDR1 MNHNS and CDR2 SASEGT. Trimming takes 8 bases from V and 0 bases from J, and the germline ends sit 17 bases apart. The CDR3, from cysteine to phenylalanine, totals 15 residues. The DNA shown is the 45-base CDR3, in frame from base 1. TCRB libraries were built from RNA via three nested multiplex PCR rounds using a modified ARM-PCR protocol with multiple V-beta primers and a C-beta primer. TCRB-specific cDNA was synthesized from roughly 0.48 ug total RNA with ProtoScript II Reverse Transcriptase and a C-beta primer. The description of the TCRB libraries did not include any unique molecular identifiers. In the third PCR, barcodes and adapters were added over roughly 25 cycles with Deep VentR (exo-) polymerase, after which 250-500 bp bands were gel purified. TCRB libraries were sequenced with 250 bp paired-end reads on an Illumina HiSeq 2500. The study's processing was this. Trimmomatic was used to clean reads, FLASH to merge reads, MiGEC to assign V, D and J segments, and VDJtools to perform the analysis. VDJtools was used to calculate the Shannon-Wiener diversity index, which quantified repertoire diversity. TCRdb passed the public sequencing reads through fastp at Q25 and MiXCR, retaining productive beta sequences. A single entry per CDR3 protein holds the most common genes and DNA from its merged rows. These V and J calls rely on TCRdb rather than the paper's analysis. Here the sample has 10,000 to 15,000 distinct CDR3 sequences; under 70% occur a single time. The top ten hold over 25% of the sample.

The TCR was taken from a male donor with glioblastoma. This chain joins TRBV6-1 to TRBJ2-7; the D gene could be either TRBD1 or TRBD2, each agreeing at 6 bases. The sample consisted of brain tumor tissue. The DNA sequence is TGTGCCAGCTTCCTAGATGGGGGGCACTCCTACGAGCAGTACTTC. It encodes CASFLDGGHSYEQYF.